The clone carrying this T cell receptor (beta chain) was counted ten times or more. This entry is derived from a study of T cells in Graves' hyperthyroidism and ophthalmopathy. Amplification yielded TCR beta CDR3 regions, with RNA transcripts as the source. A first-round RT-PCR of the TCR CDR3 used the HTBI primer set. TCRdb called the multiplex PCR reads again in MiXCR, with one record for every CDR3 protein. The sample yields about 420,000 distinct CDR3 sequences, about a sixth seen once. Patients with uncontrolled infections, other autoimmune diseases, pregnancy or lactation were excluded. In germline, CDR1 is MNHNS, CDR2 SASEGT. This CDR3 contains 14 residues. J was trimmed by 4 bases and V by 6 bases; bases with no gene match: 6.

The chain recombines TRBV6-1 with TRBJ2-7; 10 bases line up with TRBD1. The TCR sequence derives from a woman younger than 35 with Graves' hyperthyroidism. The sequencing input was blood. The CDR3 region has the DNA TGTGCCAGCAGAATGGGGACAGGGGTTTACGAGCAGTACTTC. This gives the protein CASRMGTGVYEQYF.